This TCR beta chain derives from a study of blood T cells in healthy people across ages. A second roughly 6 to 11 cycle PCR used barcoded and J-beta primers. MiXCR, run by TCRdb on the 5' RACE reads, gives a single entry per CDR3 protein. The data contain about a million distinct CDR3 sequences, under 40% of them singletons. Researchers isolated at least 7 million PBMCs per sample. On this clonotype: The antigen is undetermined.

This CDR3 contains 13 residues. Trimming took off 8 bases at V and 5 bases at J, with 14 bases between the two ends. Germline loops: CDR1 ENHRY, CDR2 SYGVKD. Notes on the study in general: The recorded TCR beta diversity per million T cells decreased in a roughly linear manner with age.

This sequence was found in a man between 18 and 29 years old in good health. Source material: blood. This chain connects TRBV10-3 to TRBJ2-3; D is unclear. Here the CDR3 reads CAIRDSSQDTQYF. The CDR3 nucleotides read TGTGCCATCCGAGACTCCTCACAAGATACGCAGTATTTT.